This TCR beta chain was captured in a study of PD-L1 blockade in urothelial cancer. Overall study context: From 2014, patients received atezolizumab, given as 1,200 mg intravenously every 3 weeks. Blood analyses occurred 3 weeks (second dose) and 6 weeks post treatment start.

Time point here: pretreatment peripheral blood. PCRs were each spiked with synthetic TCR analog templates. The protocol was immunoSEQ multiplex PCR, while the TCRdb copy is restricted to in-frame clones and leaves out a portion. The sample lists approximately 51,000 clones, 85% to 90% seen once, with approximately 20% in the top ten. As concerns this clone: The target antigen is unknown.

The CDR3 consists of 14 residues. The V gene lost 1 base and the J gene lost 5 bases, with 10 bases spanning the gap. Germline CDR1 is SGHTS and CDR2 is YDEGEE. Study observations and caveats: By 3 weeks, tumor-associated blood clones had expanded more in durable-benefit patients.

This clonotype originated in a man aged 60 to 75 with urothelial cancer. The starting material was PBMCs, obtained around atezolizumab (anti-PD-L1) treatment. The chain links TRBV5-8 to TRBJ1-5, with D perhaps TRBD1 (5 bases). The CDR3 DNA follows: TGTGCCAGCAGCTTGTGGGGGAGGGATCAGCCCCAGCATTTT. Translation gives CASSLWGRDQPQHF. Full variable domain (outside the CDR3, taken from reference TRBV5-8 and TRBJ1-5): EAGVTQSPTHLIKTRGQQATLRCSPISGHTSVYWYQQALGLGLQFLLWYDEGEERNRGNFPPRFSGRQFPNYSSELNVNALELEDSALYLCASSLWGRDQPQHFGDGTRLSIL.